This T cell receptor beta chain was found in a study of blood T cell repertoires in COVID-19. Background on the study: Acute and convalescent COVID-19 samples came from the United States, Italy and Spain. From T cells, B-cell-depleted T cells, or PBMCs came the material, which was cDNA or gDNA.

The sample holds a few counts of this clone. Authors' data handling: Reference gene primer amplification in the assay estimated nucleated cell counts. Using immunoSEQ multiplex PCR, the repertoire was profiled, and TCRdb retains in-frame clones only, with some absent. For V, J and clone size, that table is used; D and trimming come from the DNA. The sample has about 160,000 clones; around 84% are singletons. The TCR sequence derives from a man between 40 and 49 years old with acute or convalescent COVID-19. Material: peripheral blood.

CDR3 bases: TGTGCCATCAGCCCGGGACAGACGAACTATGGCTACACCTTC. Translating gives CAISPGQTNYGYTF. This chain joins TRBV10-3 and TRBJ1-2; TRBD1 matches at 7 bases. This CDR3 spans 14 amino acids. Germline assignment: CDR1 ENHRY and CDR2 SYGVKD. V lost 6 bases, J lost 2 bases, and 6 bases stayed unmatched.